The 25 T cell receptor beta chains below all came from one sample that was sequenced in a study of radiation and T cells in renal cell carcinoma. The sample's time point: baseline pretreatment blood. Described treatment: 15 Gy SBRT to primary tumor, nephrectomy 4 weeks later. The table came from immunoSEQ multiplex PCR; TCRdb's copy has only in-frame clones and leaves some out. Found here are about 150,000 clones, around nine tenths of them singletons; the top ten hold around 13%. The sequenced sample was blood, obtained from a patient whose treatment included radiotherapy and nephrectomy. Receptors originate from a woman aged 50 to 65 with renal cell carcinoma.

The V call is TRBV7-6, the J call TRBJ2-1; D may be TRBD1 (6 bases). Germline values: CDR1 SGHVS, CDR2 FNYEAQ. The CDR3 loop spans 13 amino acids. Trimming left V 4 bases short and J 14 bases short, with 18 bases between. In DNA, the CDR3 is TGTGCCAGCAGCTCGAGGGGGAGTTTGACAGAGTTCTTC. Translated, it gives CASSSRGSLTEFF.

The V gene is TRBV6-6, the J gene TRBJ2-1; 7 nucleotides agree with TRBD1. The V gene's germline CDR1 is MNHNY and CDR2 SVGAGI (reference sequence). The length of the CDR3 is 14 residues. V dropped 8 bases and J dropped 7; count of bases not matched to a gene: 11. This CDR3 reads CASCKGQISNEQFF. CDR3 coding DNA: TGTGCCAGCTGTAAGGGACAGATTAGTAATGAGCAGTTCTTC.

The CDR3 bases are TGTGCCAGTAGTCTGCGGGGGGCAAGATCAGAGACCCAGTACTTC. This translates into CASSLRGARSETQYF. V gene TRBV19 combines with J gene TRBJ2-5, with 8 bases aligning to TRBD2. Per germline, CDR1 LNHDA and CDR2 SQIVND (reference sequence). Trimming at V came to 5 bases and at J to 4 bases, leaving 9 bases not matched to a gene. The CDR3 covers 15 residues.

The rearrangement joins TRBV5-5 to TRBJ1-1; D remains unclear. Trimming shortened V by 4 bases and J by 2 bases, and 9 bases separated the two germline ends. Germline CDR1 reads SGHKS; CDR2 reads YYEKEE (reference sequence). This CDR3 has 13 amino acids. The CDR3 sequence is CASSRIQNTEAFF. The CDR3 DNA reads TGTGCCAGCAGCCGTATACAAAACACTGAAGCTTTCTTT. Full variable domain (outside the CDR3, taken from reference TRBV5-5 and TRBJ1-1): DAGVTQSPTHLIKTRGQQVTLRCSPISGHKSVSWYQQVLGQGPQFIFQYYEKEERGRGNFPDRFSARQFPNYSSELNVNALLLGDSALYLCASSRIQNTEAFFGQGTRLTVV.

This chain links TRBV7-9 with TRBJ2-7; D call uncertain. Germline lookup yields CDR1 SEHNR and CDR2 FQNEAQ (reference sequence). V shed 6 bases and J shed 7 bases, with 16 bases lying between them. CDR3 size: 13 residues. The CDR3 region has the DNA TGTGCCAGCAGGCCCCCGACAAGCTTTGAGCAGTACTTC. It translates to CASRPPTSFEQYF.

V is TRBV19 and J is TRBJ1-2, with TRBD1 matching over 8 bases. This CDR3 comprises 16 residues. CDR1 and CDR2 (germline): LNHDA, SQIVND (reference sequence). The trim removed 4 bases at V and 4 bases at J, leaving 11 bases unmatched. The CDR3 DNA reads TGTGCCAGTAGTAATCAGGGGGCGGACCTCGGCTATGGCTACACCTTC. Translated, it gives CASSNQGADLGYGYTF.

This chain links TRBV7-3 with TRBJ1-6; no reliable D call. Germline lookup yields CDR1 SGHTA and CDR2 FQGTGA. CDR3 size: 15 residues. Trimming left V 1 base short and J 9 bases short, with 13 bases between. CDR3 nucleotides: TGTGCCAGCAGCTTAAGAGGAGTCGGGCTTTCACCCCTCCACTTT. It yields the protein CASSLRGVGLSPLHF.

V is TRBV2 and J is TRBJ2-2; D remains ambiguous. The V end was cut by 6 bases, the J end by 7 bases, with 9 bases between. Germline CDR1 SNHLY, CDR2 FYNNEI. The CDR3 loop spans 12 amino acids. CDR3 in amino acids: CASRETIGELFF. Written as DNA, the CDR3 is TGTGCCAGCAGAGAAACAATCGGGGAGCTGTTTTTT.

CDR3 nucleotides: TGCAGCGTTGAGATTCGCAGGGCGGGCGAGCAGTACTTC. Translating gives CSVEIRRAGEQYF. The V and J genes are TRBV29-1 and TRBJ2-7; D is tentatively TRBD1 or TRBD2 (5 bases each). In germline, CDR1 is SQVTM, CDR2 ANQGSEA. Between the trimmed V and J ends, which lost 3 bases and 6 bases, there was a span of 15 bases. CDR3 length: 13 amino acids.

The chain uses TRBV5-1 and TRBJ2-3; 7 nucleotides agree with TRBD1. Trimming cost V 4 bases and J 1 base; bases outside gene matches: 9. CDR3 length: 16 residues. Germline CDR1 is SGHRS and CDR2 is YFSETQ. The CDR3 here is CASSITPGTGTDTQYF. The CDR3 nucleotides read TGCGCCAGCAGCATTACCCCAGGGACAGGCACAGATACGCAGTATTTT. Combining the CDR3 with reference TRBV5-1 and TRBJ2-3 gives the whole variable domain KAGVTQTPRYLIKTRGQQVTLSCSPISGHRSVSWYQQTPGQGLQFLFEYFSETQRNKGNFPGRFSGRQFSNSRSEMNVSTLELGDSALYLCASSITPGTGTDTQYFGPGTRLTVL.

This clone came up once. The chain employs TRBV29-1 and TRBJ1-4; unclear D gene. V was cut by 7 bases and J by 10 bases, with 19 bases left in between. Looked up from germline, CDR1 is SQVTM and CDR2 is ANQGSEA. The CDR3 contains 13 residues. The CDR3 nucleotides are TGCAGCGCCGTCGACCTATACCCCGGAAAACTGTTTTTT. Translating gives CSAVDLYPGKLFF.

This clone was found once. The J gene is TRBJ2-1, the V gene TRBV19; D perhaps matches TRBD2 (7 bases). CDR1 is LNHDA and CDR2 is SQIVND in the germline V gene (reference sequence). This CDR3 contains 14 residues. The V end was cut by 7 bases, the J end by 4 bases, with 14 bases between. The CDR3 DNA is TGTGCCAGTAACGAGGGGGGGGTTTACAATGAGCAGTTCTTC. Encoded protein: CASNEGGVYNEQFF.

This clone showed up just a few times. The rearrangement joins TRBV30 to TRBJ1-5, with D perhaps TRBD1 (6 bases). V lost 4 bases to trimming and J lost 5 bases, with 12 bases between them. CDR1 and CDR2 (germline): GTSNPN, SVGIG (reference sequence). The CDR3 has 13 amino acids. The CDR3 region has the DNA TGTGCCTGGAATAGCAGGGGAGATCAGCCCCAGCATTTT. As protein: CAWNSRGDQPQHF.

The rearrangement links TRBV7-8 to TRBJ1-3; D gene ambiguous. The germline V gene encodes CDR1 SGHVS and CDR2 FQNEAQ. Trimming stripped 1 base from V and 0 bases from J, with 13 bases between. The CDR3 extends over 17 amino acids. The CDR3 spells CASSLGGSGFSGNTIYF. The CDR3 coding sequence is TGTGCCAGCAGCTTAGGCGGGTCGGGGTTCTCTGGAAACACCATATATTTT.

The chain has TRBV15 and TRBJ2-3; the D is unclear. This CDR3 comprises 16 residues. Germline V lookup: CDR1 LNHNV, CDR2 YYDKDF (reference sequence). The germline V and J ends were trimmed by 4 bases and 2 bases, with 16 bases remaining between them. CDR3 loop: CATSTVDQGFTDTQYF. The DNA for the CDR3 is TGTGCCACCAGCACGGTAGATCAAGGGTTCACAGATACGCAGTATTTT.

The V and J genes are TRBV4-1 and TRBJ2-3, with D perhaps matching TRBD2 (5 bases). V dropped 0 bases and J dropped 2 bases, with 9 bases sitting between them. Germline assignment: CDR1 MGHRA and CDR2 YSYEKL. This CDR3 is built from 15 residues. Here the CDR3 DNA reads TGCGCCAGCAGCCAAGATCAGCGGAACACAGATACGCAGTATTTT. Protein sequence: CASSQDQRNTDTQYF.

V gene TRBV6-1 combines with J gene TRBJ1-1, with D possibly matching TRBD1 (5 bases). The CDR3 spans 15 residues. Trimming cost V 5 bases and J 5 bases, with 18 bases left between them. Germline V gene data show CDR1 as MNHNS and CDR2 as SASEGT. The CDR3 nucleotides are TGTGCCAGCAGTCTCCGACAGAACCATCGGACTGAAGCTTTCTTT. Its protein product is CASSLRQNHRTEAFF.

The chain employs TRBV28 and TRBJ1-5; 10 bases agree with TRBD1. The CDR3 covers 18 residues. With V trimmed by 1 base and J by 6 bases, 12 bases remained unmatched. Germline CDR1 reads MDHEN; CDR2 reads SYDVKM. For the CDR3, the DNA is TGTGCCAGCAGTTTATCCCCCGGCCGACAGGGGGCGCGTCAGCCCCAGCATTTT. It encodes CASSLSPGRQGARQPQHF.

V and J are TRBV7-9 and TRBJ2-7; D gene ambiguous. Trimming cost V 7 bases and J 5 bases, with 18 bases left between them. Germline V CDR1 and CDR2: SEHNR, FQNEAQ (reference sequence). This CDR3 is built from 14 residues. The CDR3 sequence is CASTSGASIDEQYF. The CDR3 bases are TGTGCCAGCACTTCAGGCGCATCTATTGACGAGCAGTACTTC.

J is TRBJ1-6 and V is TRBV7-8, with D maybe TRBD1 (5 bases). Trimming stripped 3 bases from V and 6 bases from J, with 9 bases between. CDR3 length equals 14 residues. Germline assignment: CDR1 SGHVS and CDR2 FQNEAQ. The CDR3 is CASSLGGSNSPLHF. The CDR3 region has the DNA TGTGCCAGCAGCTTGGGGGGGAGTAATTCACCCCTCCACTTT.

This sequence joins TRBV6-6 and TRBJ2-7; D might be TRBD1 or TRBD2, each matching 7 bases. This CDR3 spans 14 amino acids. V shed 6 bases and J shed 3 bases, with 15 bases lying between them. Per germline, CDR1 MNHNY and CDR2 SVGAGI (reference sequence). The CDR3 reads CASRETGRGYEQYF. Written as DNA, the CDR3 is TGTGCCAGCAGGGAGACAGGGAGGGGCTACGAGCAGTACTTC.

This clone was detected a few times. V and J are TRBV7-2 and TRBJ2-7; D may be TRBD1 or TRBD2 (5 bases each). Germline V gives CDR1 SGHTA, CDR2 FQGNSA. Trimming pared 7 bases from V and 1 base from J, leaving 11 bases between. The CDR3 is made up of 13 amino acids. The CDR3 nucleotides read TGTGCCAGCACGGGGACGGATTCCTACGAGCAGTACTTC. It translates to CASTGTDSYEQYF. The full variable domain, in which reference TRBV7-2 and TRBJ2-7 provide the parts outside the CDR3, is GAGVSQSPSNKVTEKGKDVELRCDPISGHTALYWYRQSLGQGLEFLIYFQGNSAPDKSGLPSDRFSAERTGGSVSTLTIQRTQQEDSAVYLCASTGTDSYEQYFGPGTRLTVT.

The count of this clone is one. The rearrangement uses TRBV6-5 and TRBJ1-1; D not certain. The CDR3 sequence is 15 residues long. V lost 6 bases and J 2 bases, leaving 16 bases between the germline ends. CDR1 MNHEY and CDR2 SVGAGI come from the germline V gene. DNA for the CDR3: TGTGCCAGCAGGTCGCGGTTGCAAGTTAACACTGAAGCTTTCTTT. Its translation: CASRSRLQVNTEAFF.

This clone was recorded only once. The genes are TRBV30 and TRBJ2-3, with D unclear. CDR1 GTSNPN and CDR2 SVGIG come from the germline V gene (reference sequence). Between the trimmed V and J ends, which lost 2 bases and 9 bases, there was a span of 12 bases. CDR3 size: 12 residues. CDR3: CAWSRTVLTQYF. The CDR3 DNA reads TGTGCCTGGAGTCGGACCGTTTTAACGCAGTATTTT.

The chain has TRBV7-2 and TRBJ2-2; D perhaps matches TRBD2 (6 bases). The germline V gene has CDR1 SGHTA and CDR2 FQGNSA. The CDR3 has 15 residues. Trimming left V 0 bases short and J 3 bases short, with 8 bases between. The CDR3 here is CASSLAGGYTGELFF. CDR3 nucleotide sequence: TGTGCCAGCAGCTTAGCGGGGGGATACACCGGGGAGCTGTTTTTT. The variable domain in full, with the rest retrieved from reference TRBV7-2 and TRBJ2-2, is GAGVSQSPSNKVTEKGKDVELRCDPISGHTALYWYRQSLGQGLEFLIYFQGNSAPDKSGLPSDRFSAERTGGSVSTLTIQRTQQEDSAVYLCASSLAGGYTGELFFGEGSRLTVL.